This section outlines one TCR beta chain sequence together with its context. The record originates from a study of blood T cell repertoires in COVID-19. The overall study: In each case, the material was cDNA or gDNA derived from T cells, B-cell-depleted T cells, or PBMCs.

Germline loops: CDR1 LNHNV, CDR2 YYDKDF (reference sequence). The CDR3 is made up of 16 amino acids. V dropped 0 bases and J dropped 6; count of bases not matched to a gene: 7. Source study methods: Quantification of nucleated cells was approximated via reference gene primer amplification. Sequencing was performed with immunoSEQ multiplex PCR; in TCRdb, only in-frame clones are kept and a portion is missing. V and J calls and clone size are as listed in that table; D and trimming were resolved from the DNA. The table lists 150,000 to 200,000 clones, around 79% of them singletons. Input material: peripheral blood. This clonotype originated in a woman aged 35 to 49 with COVID-19, enrolled during active disease. The chain has TRBV15 and TRBJ2-1; 8 bases match TRBD1. The CDR3 here is CATSREWAGGINEQFF. The CDR3 nucleotides are TGTGCCACCAGCAGAGAATGGGCAGGGGGCATCAATGAGCAGTTCTTC.